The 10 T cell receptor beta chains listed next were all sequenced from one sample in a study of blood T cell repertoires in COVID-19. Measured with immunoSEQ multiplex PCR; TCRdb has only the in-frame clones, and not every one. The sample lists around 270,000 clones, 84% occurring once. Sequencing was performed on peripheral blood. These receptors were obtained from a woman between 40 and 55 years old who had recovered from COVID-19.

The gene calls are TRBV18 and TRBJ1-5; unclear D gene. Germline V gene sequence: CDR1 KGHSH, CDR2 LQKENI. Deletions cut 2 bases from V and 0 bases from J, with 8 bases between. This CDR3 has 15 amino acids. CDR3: CASSPSFNSNQPQHF. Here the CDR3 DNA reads TGTGCCAGCTCACCATCCTTTAATAGCAATCAGCCCCAGCATTTT.

The chain's CDR3 is CASSKGQGNTEAFF. The CDR3, as DNA: TGCGCCAGCAGCAAGGGACAGGGGAACACTGAAGCTTTCTTT. The V and J genes are TRBV5-1 and TRBJ1-1; 9 bases match TRBD1. The junction had 2 bases not matched to a gene; V was cut back by 4 bases and J by 1 base. The CDR3 contains 14 residues. Germline V gives CDR1 SGHRS, CDR2 YFSETQ.

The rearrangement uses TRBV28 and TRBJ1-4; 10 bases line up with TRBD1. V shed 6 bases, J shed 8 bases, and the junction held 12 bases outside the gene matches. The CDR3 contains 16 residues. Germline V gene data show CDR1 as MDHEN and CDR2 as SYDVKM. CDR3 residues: CASSLTSGTGVEKLFF. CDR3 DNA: TGTGCCAGCAGCCTTACTTCCGGGACAGGGGTGGAAAAACTGTTTTTT.

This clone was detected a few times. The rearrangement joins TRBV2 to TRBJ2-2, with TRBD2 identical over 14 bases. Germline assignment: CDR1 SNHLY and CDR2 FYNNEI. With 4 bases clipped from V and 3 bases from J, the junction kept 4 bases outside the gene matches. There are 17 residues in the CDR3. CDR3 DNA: TGTGCCAGCAGTGGGACTAGCGGGGGGTATTACACCGGGGAGCTGTTTTTT. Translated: CASSGTSGGYYTGELFF.

CDR3 sequence: CASSPEADTQYF. In DNA, the CDR3 is TGTGCCAGCAGCCCCGAGGCAGATACGCAGTATTTT. The chain is built from TRBV11-3 and TRBJ2-3, with D uncertain. The CDR3 runs to 12 residues. V was trimmed by 5 bases and J by 4 bases, leaving 7 bases between them. Per germline, CDR1 SGHNT and CDR2 YENEEA.

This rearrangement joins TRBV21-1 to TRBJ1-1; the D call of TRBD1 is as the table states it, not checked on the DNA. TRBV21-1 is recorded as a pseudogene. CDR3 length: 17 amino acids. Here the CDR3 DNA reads TGTGCCAGCAGCCTAACTCCGGACAGACCTATGAACACTGAAGCTTTCTTT. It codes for CASSLTPDRPMNTEAFF.

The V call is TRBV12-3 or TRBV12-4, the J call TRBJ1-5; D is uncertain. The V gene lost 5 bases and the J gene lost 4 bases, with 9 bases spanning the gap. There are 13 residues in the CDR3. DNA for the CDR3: TGTGCCAGCAGTGAAGACGGGAATCAGCCCCAGCATTTT. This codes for CASSEDGNQPQHF.

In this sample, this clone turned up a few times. This CDR3 is CASSANGQVYGYTF. In nucleotides, the CDR3 is TGTGCCAGCAGCGCTAACGGACAGGTCTATGGCTACACCTTC. This chain joins TRBV3-1 (or the pseudogene TRBV3-2) and TRBJ1-2; 7 bases are shared with TRBD1. Germline CDR1 is LGHDT and CDR2 is YNNKEL (reference sequence). V gave up 5 bases and J gave up 4 bases; unmatched junction bases: 7. This CDR3 region has 14 residues.

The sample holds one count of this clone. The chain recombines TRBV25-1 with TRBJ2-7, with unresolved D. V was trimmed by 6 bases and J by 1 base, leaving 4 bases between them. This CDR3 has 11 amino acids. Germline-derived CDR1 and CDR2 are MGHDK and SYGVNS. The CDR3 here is CASSLSYEQYF. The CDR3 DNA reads TGTGCCAGCAGCCTGTCCTACGAGCAGTACTTC.

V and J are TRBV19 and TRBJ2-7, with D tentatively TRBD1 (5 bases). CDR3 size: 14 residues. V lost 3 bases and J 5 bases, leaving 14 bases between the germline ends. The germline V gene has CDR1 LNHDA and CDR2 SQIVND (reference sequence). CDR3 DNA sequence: TGTGCCAGTAGTATTGACAGCCACTGGAACGAGCAGTACTTC. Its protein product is CASSIDSHWNEQYF.